This TCR beta chain was captured by sequencing in a study of control samples from healthy donors and cancer patients. Germline lookup yields CDR1 SEHNR and CDR2 FQNEAQ (reference sequence). The length of the CDR3 is 14 residues. V lost 3 bases to trimming and J lost 1 base, with 9 bases between them. The protocol was immunoSEQ multiplex PCR, while the TCRdb copy is restricted to in-frame clones and leaves out a portion. The sample includes roughly 100,000 clones, approximately 90% of them seen just once. V usage is TRBV7-9 and J usage is TRBJ2-5; no definite D call. The receptor was isolated from a woman between 18 and 29 years old in good health. Material for sequencing was blood. Written as DNA, the CDR3 is TGTGCCAGCAGCTTTGGGCAGCTCCAAGAGACCCAGTACTTC. It yields the protein CASSFGQLQETQYF.